These 27 T cell receptor beta chains were sequenced from one sample in a study of Ad26.COV2.S vaccination and SARS-CoV-2 variants. Regarding treatment: over 15 received Ad26.COV2.S at low or high dose, single or two shots; several received placebo; per-sample allocation not given. Material that was analyzed had been drawn on day 63 after the first vaccine or placebo injection. Libraries were prepared by immunoSEQ multiplex PCR; TCRdb keeps only in-frame clonotypes and omits some of them. The data show about 680,000 clones, with about 90% seen just once and 1.5% held by the top ten. The source material was peripheral blood, sampled in a trial of Ad26.COV2.S vaccine versus placebo. All receptors come from a person aged 18-65 years who received the Ad26.COV2.S COVID-19 vaccine or a placebo.

The V gene is TRBV14, the J gene TRBJ2-7, with TRBD2 matching 14 bases. CDR1 and CDR2 (germline): SGHDN, FVKESK. This CDR3 is built from 16 residues. Germline trimming cut 1 base from V and 5 bases from J; bases unmatched to any gene: 4. This CDR3 is CASSQVRTSGGNEQYF. The CDR3 DNA reads TGTGCCAGCAGCCAAGTACGGACTAGCGGGGGGAACGAGCAGTACTTC.

This sequence joins TRBV30 and TRBJ1-1; weak D call: TRBD1 (5 bases). V shed 3 bases and J shed 1 base, with 9 bases lying between them. The CDR3 has 13 amino acids. The germline V gene encodes CDR1 GTSNPN and CDR2 SVGIG (reference sequence). The CDR3, as DNA: TGTGCCTGGAGGCGGGGCGCGAACACTGAAGCTTTCTTT. It encodes CAWRRGANTEAFF. Variable domain in full (rest from reference TRBV30 and TRBJ1-1): SQTIHQWPATLVQPVGSPLSLECTVEGTSNPNLYWYRQAAGRGLQLLFYSVGIGQISSEVPQNLSASRPQDRQFILSSKKLLLSDSGFYLCAWRRGANTEAFFGQGTRLTVV.

This chain uses TRBV5-5 with TRBJ2-7; D possibly corresponds to TRBD2 (6 bases). The CDR3 has 13 amino acids. V was cut by 3 bases and J by 4 bases, with 11 bases left in between. Germline V gene lookup returns CDR1 SGHKS and CDR2 YYEKEE (reference sequence). The CDR3 reads CASSWGEPYEQYF. DNA for the CDR3: TGTGCCAGCAGCTGGGGGGAGCCGTACGAGCAGTACTTC.

This clone was found a few times. This chain connects TRBV11-3 to TRBJ2-3; perhaps TRBD2 as D (7 bases). CDR3 length: 17 residues. V shed 1 base and J shed 5 bases, with 19 bases lying between them. From germline, CDR1 is SGHNT and CDR2 YENEEA. The CDR3 bases are TGTGCCAGCAGCTTAGGGGCTAGCGGTGAAGGGGGAGATACGCAGTATTTT. It codes for CASSLGASGEGGDTQYF.

The CDR3 loop is CASSKLFLGANVLTF. The CDR3 DNA reads as TGTGCCAGCAGCAAGTTATTCTTGGGGGCCAACGTCCTGACTTTC. The rearrangement uses TRBV5-4 and TRBJ2-6, with unresolved D. Germline-derived CDR1 and CDR2 are SGHNT and YYREEE (reference sequence). V lost 4 bases to trimming and J lost 4 bases, with 12 bases between them. The CDR3 extends over 15 amino acids.

The CDR3 spells CASSGTGTAMGYTF. The CDR3 DNA sequence: TGTGCCAGCAGCGGGACCGGGACAGCTATGGGCTACACCTTC. This chain joins TRBV9 and TRBJ1-2; 7 bases align to TRBD1. After removal of 3 bases from V and 8 bases from J, the junction contained 10 bases not matched to a gene. This CDR3 has 14 residues. CDR1 SGDLS and CDR2 YYNGEE come from the germline V gene.

This clone showed up just once. The chain joins TRBV7-3 to TRBJ1-1, with unresolved D. The CDR3 covers 13 residues. Trimming cost V 5 bases and J 1 base, with 8 bases left between them. The germline gives CDR1 SGHTA, CDR2 FQGTGA. CDR3 nucleotide sequence: TGTGCCAGCAGCCCGGTGGAGAACACTGAAGCTTTCTTT. Translating gives CASSPVENTEAFF. The complete variable domain, with remaining parts taken from reference TRBV7-3 and TRBJ1-1, reads GAGVSQTPSNKVTEKGKYVELRCDPISGHTALYWYRQSLGQGPEFLIYFQGTGAADDSGLPNDRFFAVRPEGSVSTLKIQRTERGDSAVYLCASSPVENTEAFFGQGTRLTVV.

V gene TRBV5-1 combines with J gene TRBJ2-2; 9 bases match TRBD1. Germline trimming cut 0 bases from V and 1 base from J; bases unmatched to any gene: 4. The CDR3 runs to 17 residues. CDR1 is SGHRS, CDR2 YFSETQ, per germline. CDR3 region: CASSLDRTGVNTGELFF. Here the CDR3 DNA reads TGCGCCAGCAGCTTGGATCGGACAGGGGTGAACACCGGGGAGCTGTTTTTT.

This clone was observed a single time. V and J are TRBV7-8 and TRBJ2-2; D unresolved. V shed 3 bases and J shed 11 bases, with 13 bases lying between them. CDR3 length equals 13 residues. Germline assignment: CDR1 SGHVS and CDR2 FQNEAQ. CDR3 DNA sequence: TGTGCCAGCAGCTTTATTAGAGGCGGCGAGCTGTTTTTT. Translating gives CASSFIRGGELFF.

The chain couples TRBV6-5 to TRBJ2-3, with D uncertain. The CDR3 sequence is 12 residues long. Trimming shortened V by 4 bases and J by 2 bases, and 4 bases separated the two germline ends. CDR1 is MNHEY and CDR2 is SVGAGI in the germline V gene. The DNA for the CDR3 is TGTGCCAGCAGTTCCATCACAGATACGCAGTATTTT. Amino acid sequence: CASSSITDTQYF.

The chain uses TRBV7-3 and TRBJ2-1; D is unclear. The CDR3 is made up of 15 amino acids. Germline V gives CDR1 SGHTA, CDR2 FQGTGA. The ends were cut back, 5 bases at V and 5 bases at J, with 16 bases in the middle. Written as DNA, the CDR3 is TGTGCCAGCAGCCTCCGGCTGGCCCGGAACAATGAGCAGTTCTTC. Its protein is CASSLRLARNNEQFF.

The gene calls are TRBV12-5 and TRBJ2-7; D possibly corresponds to TRBD1 (5 bases). CDR1 and CDR2 from the germline V gene are LGHNT and FRNRAP. The CDR3 runs 14 residues. Trimming stripped 1 base from V and 4 bases from J, with 11 bases between. CDR3 in amino acids: CASGLGGAGYEQYF. The CDR3 DNA follows: TGTGCTAGTGGTTTGGGGGGCGCCGGGTACGAGCAGTACTTC.

The rearrangement joins TRBV3-1 (or the pseudogene TRBV3-2) to TRBJ2-7; tentatively, D is TRBD1 or TRBD2 (5 bases each). The germline V gene has CDR1 LGHDT and CDR2 YNNKEL (reference sequence). The V end lost 1 base, the J end lost 3 bases, and 10 bases lay between the germline ends. The CDR3 has 14 amino acids. CDR3: CASSQVGASYEQYF. The CDR3 bases are TGTGCCAGCAGCCAAGTCGGGGCGAGCTACGAGCAGTACTTC.

Regarding this clone: Other nucleotide sequences in the sample specify the same CDR3. The chain recombines TRBV29-1 with TRBJ2-7; 10 bases agree with TRBD1. The V gene end was trimmed by 4 bases and the J gene end by 4 bases; junction bases not matched to a gene: 4. This CDR3 spans 13 amino acids. The germline CDR1 and CDR2 sequences are SQVTM and ANQGSEA. The CDR3 loop is CSVVRDRGYEQYF. The CDR3 region has the DNA TGCAGCGTTGTTCGGGACAGGGGTTACGAGCAGTACTTC.

This clone has just one count. The rearrangement joins TRBV7-2 to TRBJ1-6; D remains unclear. Germline V gene lookup returns CDR1 SGHTA and CDR2 FQGNSA. The CDR3 extends over 12 amino acids. Trimming took off 6 bases at V and 7 bases at J, with 7 bases between the two ends. The CDR3 loop is CASRLDNSPLHF. In DNA form, the CDR3 reads TGTGCCAGCAGACTCGACAATTCACCCCTCCACTTT.

The chain recombines TRBV24-1 with TRBJ2-3; the D is unclear. Germline assignment: CDR1 KGHDR and CDR2 SFDVKD. The CDR3 loop spans 15 amino acids. V was shortened by 2 bases and J by 0 bases, with 8 bases between the two germline ends. Here the CDR3 reads CATSDSQDSTDTQYF. The CDR3 coding sequence is TGTGCCACCAGTGATTCCCAGGACAGCACAGATACGCAGTATTTT.

The rearrangement links TRBV7-8 to TRBJ1-2, with D possibly being TRBD1 (5 bases). The germline V gene encodes CDR1 SGHVS and CDR2 FQNEAQ. V was cut by 0 bases and J by 2 bases, with 10 bases left in between. The CDR3 is 15 amino acids. CDR3 coding DNA: TGTGCCAGCAGCTTAGCGTGGGGCGCGAACTATGGCTACACCTTC. This gives the protein CASSLAWGANYGYTF.

CDR3 sequence (DNA): TGTGCCTGGAGTGTAAGCGCCCAAGAGACCCAGTACTTC. Its protein product is CAWSVSAQETQYF. The V and J genes are TRBV30 and TRBJ2-5; the D is unclear. V was trimmed by 0 bases and J by 1 base, leaving 6 bases between them. Germline V lookup: CDR1 GTSNPN, CDR2 SVGIG (reference sequence). This CDR3 spans 13 amino acids. The whole variable domain, remainder taken from reference TRBV30 and TRBJ2-5, is SQTIHQWPATLVQPVGSPLSLECTVEGTSNPNLYWYRQAAGRGLQLLFYSVGIGQISSEVPQNLSASRPQDRQFILSSKKLLLSDSGFYLCAWSVSAQETQYFGPGTRLLVL.

The V gene is TRBV30, the J gene TRBJ2-7, with D unresolved. The CDR3 loop spans 14 amino acids. The V end lost 2 bases, the J end lost 3 bases, and 14 bases lay between the germline ends. Germline V gene sequence: CDR1 GTSNPN, CDR2 SVGIG (reference sequence). CDR3 in DNA: TGTGCCTGGAGTAATACACAAGCTAGCTACGAGCAGTACTTC. This translates into CAWSNTQASYEQYF.

The chain is built from TRBV23-1 and TRBJ2-1; D is undetermined. TRBV23-1 qualifies as an ORF whose function is uncertain. The CDR3 is 15 residues long. Trimming removed 6 bases at V and 3 bases at J, with 15 bases between. The CDR3 DNA reads as TGCGCCAGCAGCCTTATCGCGGCCTACTACAATGAGCAGTTCTTC. Residues: CASSLIAAYYNEQFF.

The rearrangement joins TRBV27 to TRBJ1-2; 7 bases align to TRBD1. CDR3 length equals 13 residues. Germline V gives CDR1 MNHEY, CDR2 SMNVEV (reference sequence). V lost 0 bases, J lost 7 bases, and 2 bases stayed unmatched. CDR3 nucleotides: TGTGCCAGCAGTTTATCAGGGGGCACTGGCTACACCTTC. This sequence encodes CASSLSGGTGYTF.

The V gene is TRBV18, the J gene TRBJ1-2, with 9 positions matching TRBD1. Losses at the gene ends were 0 bases for V and 7 bases for J; bases not matched to a gene: 6. The CDR3 is 15 residues long. Germline CDR1 reads KGHSH; CDR2 reads LQKENI. The CDR3 coding sequence is TGTGCCAGCTCACCACCGAGCGACAGGGGGGCTGGCTACACCTTC. Translated, it gives CASSPPSDRGAGYTF.

The V and J genes are TRBV12-3 or TRBV12-4 and TRBJ2-2, with TRBD2 as a possible D gene (5 bases). The CDR3 is made up of 11 amino acids. V shed 8 bases and J shed 6 bases, with 7 bases lying between them. The CDR3 spells CASVRAGELFF. CDR3 bases: TGTGCCAGCGTGAGGGCCGGGGAGCTGTTTTTT.

The chain links TRBV3-1 (or the pseudogene TRBV3-2) to TRBJ2-1, with D tentatively TRBD2 (6 bases). Germline CDR1 reads LGHDT; CDR2 reads YNNKEL (reference sequence). V shed 1 base and J shed 4 bases, with 17 bases lying between them. This CDR3 contains 17 residues. CDR3 loop: CASSQVQEGPAYNEQFF. CDR3 nucleotides: TGTGCCAGCAGCCAAGTTCAGGAGGGGCCGGCTTACAATGAGCAGTTCTTC.

V and J are TRBV30 and TRBJ1-1; D is ambiguous. Between the trimmed V and J ends, which lost 0 bases and 11 bases, there was a span of 10 bases. The CDR3 runs to 11 residues. The germline V gene encodes CDR1 GTSNPN and CDR2 SVGIG (reference sequence). The CDR3 here is CAWSVRGYAFF. In DNA form, the CDR3 reads TGTGCCTGGAGTGTACGAGGGTACGCTTTCTTT.

A few counts support this clone. The chain recombines TRBV6-5 with TRBJ2-7; 7 bases are a match to TRBD1. V gave up 4 bases and J gave up 2 bases; unmatched junction bases: 8. The V gene's germline CDR1 is MNHEY and CDR2 SVGAGI. This CDR3 comprises 15 residues. The CDR3 bases are TGTGCCAGCAGTTCCGTCCCGGGACAGCCCTACGAGCAGTACTTC. Protein sequence: CASSSVPGQPYEQYF.

This rearrangement joins TRBV3-1 (or the pseudogene TRBV3-2) to TRBJ1-2; possible D gene TRBD1, 6 bases. Germline CDR1 reads LGHDT; CDR2 reads YNNKEL (reference sequence). CDR3 length: 16 residues. V gave up 6 bases and J gave up 4 bases, with 21 bases separating them. The CDR3: CASRLDAATGPYGYTF. The CDR3 DNA reads TGTGCCAGCAGACTTGACGCCGCGACAGGACCCTATGGCTACACCTTC.